This T cell receptor beta chain comes out of a study of blood T cells in healthy people across ages. The authors ran a second PCR of roughly 6 to 12 cycles using a sample-barcoded 5' primer and a J-beta primer mix. TCRdb reprocessed the 5' RACE reads with MiXCR, giving one entry per CDR3 protein. The table has approximately 2,000,000 distinct CDR3 sequences, 39% seen once. V was pared by 1 base and J by 6 bases, with 12 bases between. Germline V gives CDR1 LNHNV, CDR2 YYDKDF (reference sequence). This CDR3 is built from 14 residues. A few counts support this clonotype. V gene TRBV15 combines with J gene TRBJ1-2, with D unclear. The clonotype originates from a human donor in good health. Specimen: blood. The CDR3 reads CATSRAWVEDGYTF. For the CDR3, the DNA is TGTGCCACCAGCAGAGCCTGGGTGGAGGATGGCTACACCTTC.